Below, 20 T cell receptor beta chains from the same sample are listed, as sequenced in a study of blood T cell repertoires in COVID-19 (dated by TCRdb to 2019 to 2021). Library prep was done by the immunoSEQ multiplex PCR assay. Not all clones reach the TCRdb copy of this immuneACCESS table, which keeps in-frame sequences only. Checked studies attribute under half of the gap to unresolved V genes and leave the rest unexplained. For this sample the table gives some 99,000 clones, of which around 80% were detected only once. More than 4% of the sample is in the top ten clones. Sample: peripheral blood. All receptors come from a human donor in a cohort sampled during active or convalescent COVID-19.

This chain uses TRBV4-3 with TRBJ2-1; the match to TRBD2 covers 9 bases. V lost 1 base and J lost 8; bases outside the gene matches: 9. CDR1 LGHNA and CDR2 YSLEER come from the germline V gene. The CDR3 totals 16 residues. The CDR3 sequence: CASSQGARGGSHEQFF. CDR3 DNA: TGCGCCAGCAGCCAAGGGGCGCGGGGGGGTTCTCATGAGCAGTTCTTC.

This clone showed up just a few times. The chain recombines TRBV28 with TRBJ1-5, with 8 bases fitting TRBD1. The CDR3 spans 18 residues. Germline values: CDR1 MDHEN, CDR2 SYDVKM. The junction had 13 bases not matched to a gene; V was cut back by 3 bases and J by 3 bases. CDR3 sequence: CASSFEVGTGPINQPQHF. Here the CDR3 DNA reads TGTGCCAGCAGTTTTGAAGTTGGGACAGGACCAATCAATCAGCCCCAGCATTTT.

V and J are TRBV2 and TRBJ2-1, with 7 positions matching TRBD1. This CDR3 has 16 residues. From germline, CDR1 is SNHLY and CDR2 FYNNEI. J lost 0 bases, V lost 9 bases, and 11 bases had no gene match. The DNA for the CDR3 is TGTGCCAGTCATGAATACAGGGGTTCCTCCTACAATGAGCAGTTCTTC. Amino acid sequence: CASHEYRGSSYNEQFF.

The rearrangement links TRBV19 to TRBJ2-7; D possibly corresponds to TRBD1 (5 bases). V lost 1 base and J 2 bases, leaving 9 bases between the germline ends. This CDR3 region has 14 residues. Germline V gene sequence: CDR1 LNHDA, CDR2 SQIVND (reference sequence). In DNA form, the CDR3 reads TGTGCCAGTAGTATAGGGGGCGGACCCTACGAGCAGTACTTC. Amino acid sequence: CASSIGGGPYEQYF. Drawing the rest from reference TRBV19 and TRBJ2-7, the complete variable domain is DGGITQSPKYLFRKEGQNVTLSCEQNLNHDAMYWYRQDPGQGLRLIYYSQIVNDFQKGDIAEGYSVSREKKESFPLTVTSAQKNPTAFYLCASSIGGGPYEQYFGPGTRLTVT.

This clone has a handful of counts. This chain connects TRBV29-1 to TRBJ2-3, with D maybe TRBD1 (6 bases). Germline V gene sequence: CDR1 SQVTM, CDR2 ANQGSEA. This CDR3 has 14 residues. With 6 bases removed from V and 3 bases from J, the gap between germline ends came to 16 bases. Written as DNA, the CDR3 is TGCAGCGTCGTCGTTCAGGGGAGAACAGATACGCAGTATTTT. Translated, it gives CSVVVQGRTDTQYF.

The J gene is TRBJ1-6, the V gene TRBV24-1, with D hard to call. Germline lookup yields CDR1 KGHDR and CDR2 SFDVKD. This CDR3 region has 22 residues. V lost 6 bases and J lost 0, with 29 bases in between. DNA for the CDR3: TGTGCCACCAGTCCTTGTGTCTGTGACATACTTACGATTGACTCCTATAATTCACCCCTCCACTTT. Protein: CATSPCVCDILTIDSYNSPLHF.

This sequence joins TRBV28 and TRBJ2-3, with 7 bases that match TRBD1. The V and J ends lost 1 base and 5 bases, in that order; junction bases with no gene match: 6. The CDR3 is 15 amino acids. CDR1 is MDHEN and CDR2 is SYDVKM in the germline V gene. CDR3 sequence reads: CASSLSGQGVDTQYF. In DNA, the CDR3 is TGTGCCAGCAGTTTATCCGGGCAGGGGGTAGATACGCAGTATTTT.

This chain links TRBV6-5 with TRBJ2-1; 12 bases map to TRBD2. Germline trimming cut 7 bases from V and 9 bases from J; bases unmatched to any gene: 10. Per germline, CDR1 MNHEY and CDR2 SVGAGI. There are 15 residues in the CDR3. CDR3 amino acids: CASNPWTSGKGEQFF. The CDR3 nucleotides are TGTGCCAGCAACCCCTGGACTAGCGGGAAGGGTGAGCAGTTCTTC.

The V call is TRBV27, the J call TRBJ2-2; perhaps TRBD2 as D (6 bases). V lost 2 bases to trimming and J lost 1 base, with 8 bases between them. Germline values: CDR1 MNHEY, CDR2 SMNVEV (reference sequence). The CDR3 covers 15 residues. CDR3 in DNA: TGTGCCAGCAGTTTAGTCGGGGGGAACACCGGGGAGCTGTTTTTT. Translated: CASSLVGGNTGELFF.

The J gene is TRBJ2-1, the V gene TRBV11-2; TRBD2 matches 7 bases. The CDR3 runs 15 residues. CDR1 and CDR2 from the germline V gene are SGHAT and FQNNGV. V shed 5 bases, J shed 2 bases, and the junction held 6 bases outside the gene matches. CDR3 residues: CASSPGTTPYNEQFF. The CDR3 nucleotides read TGTGCCAGCAGCCCCGGGACTACACCCTACAATGAGCAGTTCTTC. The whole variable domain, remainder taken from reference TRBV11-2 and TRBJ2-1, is EAGVAQSPRYKIIEKRQSVAFWCNPISGHATLYWYQQILGQGPKLLIQFQNNGVVDDSQLPKDRFSAERLKGVDSTLKIQPAKLEDSAVYLCASSPGTTPYNEQFFGPGTRLTVL.

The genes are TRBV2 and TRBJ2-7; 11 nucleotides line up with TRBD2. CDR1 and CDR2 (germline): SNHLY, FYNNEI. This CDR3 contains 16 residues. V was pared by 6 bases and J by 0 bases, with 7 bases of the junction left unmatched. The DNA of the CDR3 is TGTGCCAGCAGGGATCCTAGCGGGGGGCTCTCCTACGAGCAGTACTTC. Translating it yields CASRDPSGGLSYEQYF.

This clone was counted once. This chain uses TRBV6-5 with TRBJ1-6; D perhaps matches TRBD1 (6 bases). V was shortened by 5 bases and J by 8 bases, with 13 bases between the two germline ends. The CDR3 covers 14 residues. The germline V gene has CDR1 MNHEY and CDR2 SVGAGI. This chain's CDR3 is CASSNGQLDSPLHF. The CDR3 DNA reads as TGTGCCAGCAGTAACGGACAGTTGGATTCACCCCTCCACTTT.

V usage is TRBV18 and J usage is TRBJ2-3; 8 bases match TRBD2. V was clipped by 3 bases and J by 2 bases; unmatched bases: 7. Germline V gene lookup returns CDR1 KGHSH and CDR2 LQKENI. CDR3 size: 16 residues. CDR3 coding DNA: TGTGCCAGCTCACCTATAGCGGGACCGCTCACAGATACGCAGTATTTT. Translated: CASSPIAGPLTDTQYF.

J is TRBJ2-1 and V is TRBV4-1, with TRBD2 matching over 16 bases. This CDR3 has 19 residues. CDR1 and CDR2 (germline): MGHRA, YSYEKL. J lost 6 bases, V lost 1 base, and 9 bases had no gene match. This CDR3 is CASSQVGGTSGRALNEQFF. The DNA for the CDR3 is TGCGCCAGCAGCCAAGTCGGTGGGACTAGCGGGAGGGCCCTCAATGAGCAGTTCTTC.

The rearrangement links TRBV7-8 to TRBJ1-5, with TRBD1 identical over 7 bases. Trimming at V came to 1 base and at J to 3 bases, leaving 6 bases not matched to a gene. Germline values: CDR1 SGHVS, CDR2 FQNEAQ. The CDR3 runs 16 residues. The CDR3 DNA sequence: TGTGCCAGCAGCTTAGTCCCGGGACAGAACAATCAGCCCCAGCATTTT. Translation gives CASSLVPGQNNQPQHF.

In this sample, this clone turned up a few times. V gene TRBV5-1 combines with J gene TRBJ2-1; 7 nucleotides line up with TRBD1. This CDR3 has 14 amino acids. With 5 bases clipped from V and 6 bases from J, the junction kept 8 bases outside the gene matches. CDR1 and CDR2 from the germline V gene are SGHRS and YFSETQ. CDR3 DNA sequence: TGCGCCAGCAGGCCACCGGGACAGCCCAATGAGCAGTTCTTC. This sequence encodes CASRPPGQPNEQFF.

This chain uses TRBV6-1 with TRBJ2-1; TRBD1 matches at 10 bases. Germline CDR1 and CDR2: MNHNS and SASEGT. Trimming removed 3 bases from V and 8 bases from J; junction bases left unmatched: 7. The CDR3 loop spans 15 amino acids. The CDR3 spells CASSETGQGSYEQFF. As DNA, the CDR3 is TGTGCCAGCAGTGAGACGGGACAGGGGAGTTATGAGCAGTTCTTC.

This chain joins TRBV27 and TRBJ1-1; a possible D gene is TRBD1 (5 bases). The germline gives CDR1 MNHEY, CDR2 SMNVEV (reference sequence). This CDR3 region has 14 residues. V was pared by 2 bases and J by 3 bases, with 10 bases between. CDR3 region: CASSLAGGDTEAFF. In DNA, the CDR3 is TGTGCCAGCAGTTTAGCCGGGGGAGACACTGAAGCTTTCTTT.

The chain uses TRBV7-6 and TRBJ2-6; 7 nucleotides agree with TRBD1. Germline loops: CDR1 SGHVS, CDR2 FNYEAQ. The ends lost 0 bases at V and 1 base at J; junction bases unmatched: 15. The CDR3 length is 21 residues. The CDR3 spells CASSLAGPVQGSVSGANVLTF. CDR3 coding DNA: TGTGCCAGCAGCTTAGCGGGGCCCGTACAGGGGTCCGTTTCTGGGGCCAACGTCCTGACTTTC.

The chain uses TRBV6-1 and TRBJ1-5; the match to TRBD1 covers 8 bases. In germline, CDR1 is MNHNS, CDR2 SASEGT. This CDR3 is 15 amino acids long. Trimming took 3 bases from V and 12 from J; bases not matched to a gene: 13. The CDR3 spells CASSDDRGKWGDQHF. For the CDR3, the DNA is TGTGCCAGCAGTGACGACAGGGGAAAGTGGGGTGACCAGCATTTT.